These T cell receptor beta chains were read from a single sample in a study of post-analysis software for immune sequencing data. TCRdb fed the PCR reads into MiXCR, producing one record per CDR3 protein. The sample holds 380,000 or so distinct CDR3 sequences, around a third seen once. The sequenced material came from blood. All receptors derive from a girl between 5 and 17 years old with multiple sclerosis. The CDR3 runs from the conserved cysteine through the conserved F or W. Each record gives: clone size, D gene, V gene, J gene, CDR3 DNA, CDR3 protein. The D gene is left open where the match is weak. Not all rows give a size; the values are once, few, many and, for expanded clones, a class.

few	TRBD1	TRBV5-1	TRBJ2-3	TGCGCCAGCCATCGAGGTCGGGACAGGGGGCCAGATACGCAGTATTTT	CASHRGRDRGPDTQYF
-	-	TRBV5-6	TRBJ1-1	TGTGCCAGCAGCCCTCTGATAGGGAGGGACACTGAAGCTTTCTTT	CASSPLIGRDTEAFF
-	-	TRBV6-7	TRBJ1-2	TGTGCCAGCAGTTACTCCGAGGTCGCAGGGAGCGGCTACACCTTC	CASSYSEVAGSGYTF
many	-	TRBV4-1	TRBJ2-7	TGCGCCAGCAGCCTAGAGGGAGACGAGCAGTACTTC	CASSLEGDEQYF
-	TRBD1	TRBV6-6	TRBJ2-3	TGTGCCAGCGGTCCAGGGGGCAGCACAGATACGCAGTATTTT	CASGPGGSTDTQYF
-	-	TRBV6-6	TRBJ1-1	TGTGCCAGCAGCGCTCAGGAGACCGGCACTGAAGCTTTCTTT	CASSAQETGTEAFF
-	-	TRBV27	TRBJ2-6	TGTGCCAGCAGTTCTGGGACAGAAGGAGGGTACTCTGGGGCCAACGTCCTGACTTTC	CASSSGTEGGYSGANVLTF
few	-	TRBV12-3/TRBV12-4	TRBJ1-2	TGTGCCAGCAGTTTATACGAAAGCTATGGCTACACCTTC	CASSLYESYGYTF
few	-	TRBV5-5	TRBJ1-1	TGTGCCAGCAGCTTGCGGGGGAATATGGAAGCTTTCTTT	CASSLRGNMEAFF
-	TRBD2	TRBV6-1	TRBJ2-4	TGTGCCAGCAGTGAAGGACTAGCTTTTTGGGACATTCAGTACTTC	CASSEGLAFWDIQYF
-	TRBD2	TRBV5-5	TRBJ2-3	TGTGCCAGCAGCACCTTAGCGGGGTCCCGGAGGGATACGCAGTATTTT	CASSTLAGSRRDTQYF
-	TRBD1	TRBV20-1	TRBJ2-7	TGCAGTGCTAGAGATCCTCAGGGGGCTAGCGAGCAGTACTTC	CSARDPQGASEQYF
-	-	TRBV15	TRBJ2-3	TGTGCCACCAGCAGAGAGTCCTCCCCGGGGACAGATACGCAGTATTTT	CATSRESSPGTDTQYF
-	TRBD2	TRBV12-3/TRBV12-4	TRBJ2-5	TGTGCCAGCAGTTTCTCCCCGGGACTAGTGGAGGAGACCCAGTACTTC	CASSFSPGLVEETQYF
few	-	TRBV3-1	TRBJ2-5	TGTGCCAGCACACCTACCAAGAGGATGAAGAAAGAGACCCAGTACTTC	CASTPTKRMKKETQYF
few	-	TRBV7-8	TRBJ2-1	TGTGCCAGCAGCTTCCGGGGGGCCCAGTGGAATGAGCAGTTCTTC	CASSFRGAQWNEQFF
-	-	TRBV18	TRBJ2-7	TGTGCCAGCTCACCAATCCGGGGGCCCTCCTACGAGCAGTACTTC	CASSPIRGPSYEQYF
-	-	TRBV7-9	TRBJ1-4	TGTGCCAGCAGCTTATCGGCAGACGCAAAACTGTTTTTT	CASSLSADAKLFF